This is a list of T cell receptor beta chains from one sample in a study of blood T cell repertoires in COVID-19. Profiling relied on immunoSEQ multiplex PCR, and the TCRdb table lists in-frame clones only, not all of them. The table lists approximately 82,000 clones, about four fifths of them singletons. Sequenced input: peripheral blood. The receptors shown here come from a woman aged 70-85 years with acute or convalescent COVID-19. CDR3s include the opening cysteine and the closing phenylalanine or tryptophan. A D gene is named only where the DNA matches it firmly. A row's size may be missing; if present it is once, few, many or a size class.

d_gene: TRBD1
v_gene: TRBV5-6
j_gene: TRBJ1-1
abundance: .
CDR3nt: TGTGCCAGCAGTTCTCCCGGGACAGGGTCGCCTGAAGCTTTCTTT
CDR3aa: CASSSPGTGSPEAFF

d_gene: .
v_gene: TRBV5-1
j_gene: TRBJ2-2
abundance: .
CDR3nt: TGCGCCAGCAGCGCTGAGACTATAGGTACCGGGGAGCTGTTTTTT
CDR3aa: CASSAETIGTGELFF

d_gene: TRBD1
v_gene: TRBV6-5
j_gene: TRBJ1-1
abundance: .
CDR3nt: TGTGCCAGCAGTTCACGGGACAGTGAAGCTTTCTTT
CDR3aa: CASSSRDSEAFF

d_gene: TRBD1
v_gene: TRBV5-5
j_gene: TRBJ2-5
abundance: .
CDR3nt: TGTGCCAGCAGCCGACCGACAGGGGAGGAGACCCAGTACTTC
CDR3aa: CASSRPTGEETQYF

d_gene: TRBD2
v_gene: TRBV28
j_gene: TRBJ2-1
abundance: .
CDR3nt: TGTGCCAGCAGTCAAGCGGGAGGCCCTTCTTATGAGCAGTTCTTC
CDR3aa: CASSQAGGPSYEQFF

d_gene: .
v_gene: TRBV29-1
j_gene: TRBJ2-5
abundance: once
CDR3nt: TGCAGCGTCGCTACAGAGACCCAGTACTTC
CDR3aa: CSVATETQYF

d_gene: TRBD1
v_gene: TRBV30
j_gene: TRBJ2-7
abundance: .
CDR3nt: TGTGCCTGGAGTGTACGACAGGGGCCCTACGAGCAGTACTTC
CDR3aa: CAWSVRQGPYEQYF

d_gene: .
v_gene: TRBV24-1
j_gene: TRBJ1-1
abundance: .
CDR3nt: TGTGCCACCAGTGATGGGAGCCGGGACACTGAAGCTTTCTTT
CDR3aa: CATSDGSRDTEAFF

d_gene: TRBD2
v_gene: TRBV24-1
j_gene: TRBJ2-1
abundance: .
CDR3nt: TGTGCCACCAGTGATACAACTAGCGGGAGCCTGCCGGGGCAGTTCTTC
CDR3aa: CATSDTTSGSLPGQFF

d_gene: .
v_gene: TRBV29-1
j_gene: TRBJ2-2
abundance: .
CDR3nt: TGCAGCGTGAATGACAGGCTGAACACCGGGGAGCTGTTTTTT
CDR3aa: CSVNDRLNTGELFF

d_gene: .
v_gene: TRBV19
j_gene: TRBJ2-6
abundance: few
CDR3nt: TGTGCCAGTACTTTCCCGGGCAGGGGGGTTTTGACTTTC
CDR3aa: CASTFPGRGVLTF

d_gene: .
v_gene: TRBV7-9
j_gene: TRBJ2-1
abundance: .
CDR3nt: TGTGCCAGCAGCTATCGAGGGGAGCAGTTCTTC
CDR3aa: CASSYRGEQFF

d_gene: .
v_gene: TRBV19
j_gene: TRBJ1-1
abundance: .
CDR3nt: TGTGCCAGTAGTATCTCCCATTCGCGGACTGAAGCTTTCTTT
CDR3aa: CASSISHSRTEAFF

d_gene: .
v_gene: TRBV5-4
j_gene: TRBJ2-7
abundance: .
CDR3nt: TGTGCCAGCAGCCAACAGGGTCCTGGCTACGAGCAGTACTTC
CDR3aa: CASSQQGPGYEQYF

d_gene: .
v_gene: TRBV30
j_gene: TRBJ1-4
abundance: few
CDR3nt: TGTGCCTGGAGTGGGACTTTGGGTGAAAAACTGTTTTTT
CDR3aa: CAWSGTLGEKLFF

d_gene: .
v_gene: TRBV7-8
j_gene: TRBJ1-1
abundance: .
CDR3nt: TGTGCCAGCAGCTCCATGACAGAATCGAAAGCTTTCTTT
CDR3aa: CASSSMTESKAFF

d_gene: TRBD2
v_gene: TRBV5-1
j_gene: TRBJ2-2
abundance: .
CDR3nt: TGCGCCAGCAGCTTGAGGGCAGCTAGCGGGAGCTCCGGGGAGCTGTTTTTT
CDR3aa: CASSLRAASGSSGELFF

d_gene: TRBD2
v_gene: TRBV14
j_gene: TRBJ2-7
abundance: .
CDR3nt: TGTGCCAGCAGCCCCAGGCGGGAGAACTACGAGCAGTACTTC
CDR3aa: CASSPRRENYEQYF

d_gene: TRBD2
v_gene: TRBV9
j_gene: TRBJ2-1
abundance: .
CDR3nt: TGTGCCAGCAGCGCAATAGCGGGAGGGGCCTTGGGTGAGCAGTTCTTC
CDR3aa: CASSAIAGGALGEQFF

d_gene: .
v_gene: TRBV19
j_gene: TRBJ1-6
abundance: .
CDR3nt: TGTGCCAGTAGTAATCTGGGAGGCTCCTATAATTCACCCCTCCACTTT
CDR3aa: CASSNLGGSYNSPLHF

d_gene: .
v_gene: TRBV7-2
j_gene: TRBJ1-1
abundance: .
CDR3nt: TGTGCCAGCAGCTTGAGTGTGATGAACACTGAAGCTTTCTTT
CDR3aa: CASSLSVMNTEAFF

d_gene: .
v_gene: TRBV10-3
j_gene: TRBJ1-1
abundance: .
CDR3nt: TGTGCCATCAGTGAGCGACAGATGAACACTGAAGCTTTCTTT
CDR3aa: CAISERQMNTEAFF

d_gene: .
v_gene: TRBV7-2
j_gene: TRBJ1-1
abundance: .
CDR3nt: TGTGCCAGCAGCTTCCTGGGGACATCTGGGGGCACTGAAGCTTTCTTT
CDR3aa: CASSFLGTSGGTEAFF

d_gene: TRBD2
v_gene: TRBV14
j_gene: TRBJ2-2
abundance: .
CDR3nt: TGTGCCAGCAGTGCTAGCGGGAGGCCGAACACCGGGGAGCTGTTTTTT
CDR3aa: CASSASGRPNTGELFF

d_gene: .
v_gene: TRBV5-1
j_gene: TRBJ2-2
abundance: .
CDR3nt: TGCGCCAGTATGAGTCCTGGGACAAACCAGATCTTAAACACCGGGGAGCTGTTTTTT
CDR3aa: CASMSPGTNQILNTGELFF

d_gene: TRBD2
v_gene: TRBV5-4
j_gene: TRBJ2-2
abundance: .
CDR3nt: TGTGCCAGCAGCTTTCTAGCGGGAGGGCCGGCCGGGGAGCTGTTTTTT
CDR3aa: CASSFLAGGPAGELFF